What follows describes a single TCR beta chain. These data belong to a study of long-term antiretroviral therapy in people with HIV. Across the study: There is a gap of about a decade between the earliest samples and the later 2015 immediate-ART recommendation.

The trim removed 6 bases at V and 3 bases at J, leaving 15 bases unmatched. The CDR3 consists of 18 residues. Germline assignment: CDR1 SNHLY and CDR2 FYNNEI. Every donor had one or more pre-ART and two or more post-ART PBMC samples. None of the participants with HIV were treated outside the United States. Survey level was the resolution at which the v3.0 immunoSEQ assay ran. Per-sample targets for sequencing were roughly 40,000-55,000 T-cell genomes. Produced via immunoSEQ multiplex PCR; TCRdb's table is partial and in-frame only. The table includes 20,000 to 25,000 clones, 70% to 80% detected once. The gene calls are TRBV2 and TRBJ1-4, with TRBD1 matching 8 bases. The receptor was isolated from a woman in her 40s with HIV. The sample consisted of unsorted PBMCs, taken 1.2 years after starting antiretroviral therapy. The CDR3 sequence: CASRRVGQGLAANEKLFF. For the CDR3, the DNA is TGTGCCAGCAGACGGGTCGGACAGGGTTTGGCGGCTAATGAAAAACTGTTTTTT.